This section outlines one TCR beta chain sequence together with its context. After removal of 5 bases from V and 3 bases from J, the junction contained 8 bases not matched to a gene. The V gene's germline CDR1 is LNHDA and CDR2 SQIVND (reference sequence). This CDR3 has 16 amino acids. In the original analysis: ImmunoSEQ yielded junction-only sequences lacking quality scores, so filtering differed. Produced via immunoSEQ multiplex PCR; TCRdb's table is partial and in-frame only. D and trimming come from the DNA, and the V and J calls and clone size come from that table. The sample consists of some 2.4 million clones, approximately 93% of them appearing once. The sample originates from a study of shared clonotypes between healthy human individuals.

This chain links TRBV19 with TRBJ1-5; TRBD1 matches at 9 bases. The clonotype comes from a man between 18 and 35 years old in good health. Some clones in this sample may be carry-over from other donors' samples. Sequenced sample: naive CD4+ T cells from PBMCs. Sample subset: CD45RA+ positively selected. The CDR3 DNA sequence: TGTGCCAGTAGTCGGCTTGGGACAGGGCTCAATCAGCCCCAGCATTTT. Its protein product is CASSRLGTGLNQPQHF.